This TCR beta chain was sequenced during a study of blood T cell repertoires in COVID-19. Study overall: Italy, Spain and the United States were the sources of the convalescent and acute COVID-19 samples. Sources were T cells, B-cell-depleted T cells, or PBMCs; the material itself was cDNA or gDNA.

The authors' processing: Amplified reference gene primers provided the basis for estimating nucleated cell counts. Repertoires were generated with immunoSEQ multiplex PCR, while TCRdb's copy carries only in-frame clones and drops some. The V and J calls and the clone size are those of that table, but D and trimming were determined from the DNA. The table has about 34,000 clones, 80% seen once. This clone was seen only once. V gave up 6 bases and J gave up 4 bases; unmatched junction bases: 1. This CDR3 is 12 amino acids long. Germline V gives CDR1 KGHSH, CDR2 LQKENI. The chain links TRBV18 to TRBJ2-7, with 9 bases identical to TRBD1. The specimen was peripheral blood. The TCR comes from a woman aged 70-85 years with acute or convalescent COVID-19. The CDR3, as DNA: TGTGCCAGCTCGGGACAGGGTTACGAGCAGTACTTC. It yields the protein CASSGQGYEQYF.